The clone carrying this T cell receptor beta chain was seen many times. This specimen comes from a study of T cells in Graves' hyperthyroidism and ophthalmopathy. Study summary: Prior to any treatment, at the point of initial diagnosis, peripheral blood was collected.

Uncontrolled infection, other autoimmune disease, pregnancy and lactation each barred patients from inclusion. Amplified TCR beta CDR3 regions derived from RNA transcripts. The primer set for the first-round RT-PCR of the TCR CDR3 was HTBI. TCRdb analysed the multiplex PCR reads with MiXCR anew, one entry per CDR3 protein. This table has some 570,000 distinct CDR3 sequences, roughly 18% appearing once. The V segment lost 2 bases and the J segment 4 bases; nucleotides outside the gene matches: 11. This CDR3 region has 18 residues. Germline CDR1 reads MDHEN; CDR2 reads SYDVKM. The specimen was blood. The clonotype originates from a woman aged 18-29 years with Graves' ophthalmopathy. The chain links TRBV28 to TRBJ2-5; 12 bases are shared with TRBD1. The CDR3 protein is CASSLLTGTGGRGETQYF. In nucleotides, the CDR3 is TGTGCCAGCAGTTTACTGACCGGGACAGGGGGCCGGGGAGAGACCCAGTACTTC. Combining the CDR3 with reference TRBV28 and TRBJ2-5 gives the whole variable domain DVKVTQSSRYLVKRTGEKVFLECVQDMDHENMFWYRQDPGLGLRLIYFSYDVKMKEKGDIPEGYSVSREKKERFSLILESASTNQTSMYLCASSLLTGTGGRGETQYFGPGTRLLVL.